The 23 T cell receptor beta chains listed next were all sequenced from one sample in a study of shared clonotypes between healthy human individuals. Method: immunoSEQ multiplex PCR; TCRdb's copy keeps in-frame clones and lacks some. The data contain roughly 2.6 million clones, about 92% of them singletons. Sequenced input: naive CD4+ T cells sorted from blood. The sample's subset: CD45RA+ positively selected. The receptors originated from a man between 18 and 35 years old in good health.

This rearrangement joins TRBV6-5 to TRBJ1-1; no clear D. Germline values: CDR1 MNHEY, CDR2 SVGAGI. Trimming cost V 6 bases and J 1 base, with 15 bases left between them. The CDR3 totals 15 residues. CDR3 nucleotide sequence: TGTGCCAGCAGCCAAAGATCTACGGGGAACACTGAAGCTTTCTTT. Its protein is CASSQRSTGNTEAFF.

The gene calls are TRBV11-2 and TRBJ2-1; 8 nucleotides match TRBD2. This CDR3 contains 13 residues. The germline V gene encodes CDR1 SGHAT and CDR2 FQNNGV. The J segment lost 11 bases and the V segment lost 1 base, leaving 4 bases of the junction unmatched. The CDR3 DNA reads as TGTGCCAGCAGCTTAGGGCTAGCGGGCCAGCAGTTCTTC. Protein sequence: CASSLGLAGQQFF.

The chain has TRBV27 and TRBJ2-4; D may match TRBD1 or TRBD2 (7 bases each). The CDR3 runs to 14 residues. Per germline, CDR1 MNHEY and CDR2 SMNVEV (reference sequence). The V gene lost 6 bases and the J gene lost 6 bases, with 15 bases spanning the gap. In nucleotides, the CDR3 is TGTGCCAGCAGCCAGGGGGGGACCGGAAACATTCAGTACTTC. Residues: CASSQGGTGNIQYF.

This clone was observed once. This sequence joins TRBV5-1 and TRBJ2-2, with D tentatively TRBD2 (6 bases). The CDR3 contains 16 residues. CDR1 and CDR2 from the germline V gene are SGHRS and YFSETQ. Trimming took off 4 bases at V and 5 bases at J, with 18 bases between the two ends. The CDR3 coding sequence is TGCGCCAGCAGCCTCCTTTCCGCGGGGACGACCGGGGAGCTGTTTTTT. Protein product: CASSLLSAGTTGELFF.

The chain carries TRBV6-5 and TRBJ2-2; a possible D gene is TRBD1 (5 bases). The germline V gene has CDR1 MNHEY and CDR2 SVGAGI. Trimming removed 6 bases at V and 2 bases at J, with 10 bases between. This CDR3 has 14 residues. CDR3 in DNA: TGTGCCAGCAGCAGACAGAAAAACACCGGGGAGCTGTTTTTT. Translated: CASSRQKNTGELFF.

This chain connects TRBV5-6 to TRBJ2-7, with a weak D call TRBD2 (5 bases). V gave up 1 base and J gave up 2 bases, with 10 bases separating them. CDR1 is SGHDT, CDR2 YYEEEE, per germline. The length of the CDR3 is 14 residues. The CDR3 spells CASSLLMGAYEQYF. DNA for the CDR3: TGTGCCAGCAGCTTGTTAATGGGAGCCTACGAGCAGTACTTC.

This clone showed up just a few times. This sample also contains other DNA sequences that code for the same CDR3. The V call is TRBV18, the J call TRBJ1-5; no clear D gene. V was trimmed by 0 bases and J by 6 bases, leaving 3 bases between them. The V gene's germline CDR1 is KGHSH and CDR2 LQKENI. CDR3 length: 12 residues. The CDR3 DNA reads TGTGCCAGCTCACCACCCGGTCAGCCCCAGCATTTT. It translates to CASSPPGQPQHF.

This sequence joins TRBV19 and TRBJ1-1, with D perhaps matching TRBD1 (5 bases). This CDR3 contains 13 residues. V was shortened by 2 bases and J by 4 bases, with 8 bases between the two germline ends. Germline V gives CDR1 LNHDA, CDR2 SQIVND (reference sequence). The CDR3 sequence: CASSIYGATEAFF. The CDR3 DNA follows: TGTGCCAGTAGTATATATGGGGCCACTGAAGCTTTCTTT.

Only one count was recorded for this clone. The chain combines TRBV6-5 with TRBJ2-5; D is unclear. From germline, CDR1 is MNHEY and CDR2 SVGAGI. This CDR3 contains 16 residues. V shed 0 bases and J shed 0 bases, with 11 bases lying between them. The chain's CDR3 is CASSYSIGSYQETQYF. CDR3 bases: TGTGCCAGCAGTTACTCTATCGGGTCCTACCAAGAGACCCAGTACTTC.

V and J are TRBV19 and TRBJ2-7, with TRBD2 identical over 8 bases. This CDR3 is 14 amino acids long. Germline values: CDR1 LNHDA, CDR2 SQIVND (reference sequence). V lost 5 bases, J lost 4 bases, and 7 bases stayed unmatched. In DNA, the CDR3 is TGTGCCAGTAGTGGCCCTCCGGGGGGGTACGAGCAGTACTTC. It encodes CASSGPPGGYEQYF.

The CDR3 DNA reads TGTGCCAGCTCACCAATTTTGGCAGACAATCAGCCCCAGCATTTT. It translates to CASSPILADNQPQHF. The rearrangement uses TRBV18 and TRBJ1-5; D remains ambiguous. Germline CDR1 reads KGHSH; CDR2 reads LQKENI. This CDR3 is built from 15 residues. Trimming pared 2 bases from V and 3 bases from J, leaving 11 bases between.

CDR3 loop: CASRGPGRAREGNQPQHF. CDR3 coding DNA: TGTGCCAGTAGGGGACCAGGCAGGGCGCGGGAGGGCAATCAGCCCCAGCATTTT. The chain is built from TRBV19 and TRBJ1-5, with a possible D match to TRBD1 (5 bases). Trimming pared 6 bases from V and 2 bases from J, leaving 23 bases between. Per germline, CDR1 LNHDA and CDR2 SQIVND (reference sequence). This CDR3 region has 18 residues.

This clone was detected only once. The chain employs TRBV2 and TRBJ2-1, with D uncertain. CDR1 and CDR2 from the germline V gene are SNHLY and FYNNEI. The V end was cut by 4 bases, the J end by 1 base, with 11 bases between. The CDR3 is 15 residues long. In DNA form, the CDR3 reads TGTGCCAGCAGTGCTAAGCTTTCATCCTACAATGAGCAGTTCTTC. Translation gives CASSAKLSSYNEQFF.

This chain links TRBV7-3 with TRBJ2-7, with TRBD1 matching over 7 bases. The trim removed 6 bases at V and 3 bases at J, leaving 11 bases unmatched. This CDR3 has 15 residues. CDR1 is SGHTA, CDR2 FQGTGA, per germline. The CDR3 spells CASRNPDRVSYEQYF. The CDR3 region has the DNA TGTGCCAGCAGGAATCCAGACAGGGTAAGCTACGAGCAGTACTTC.

CDR3 DNA sequence: TGTGCCAGCAGGACTAGCAACACCGGGGAGCTGTTTTTT. It encodes CASRTSNTGELFF. V is TRBV2 and J is TRBJ2-2; 7 nucleotides line up with TRBD2. Unmatched junction bases numbered 0, after V lost 6 bases and J lost 2 bases. The CDR3 is 13 amino acids. Germline CDR1 and CDR2: SNHLY and FYNNEI. The entire variable domain, with the rest obtained from reference TRBV2 and TRBJ2-2, is as follows: EPEVTQTPSHQVTQMGQEVILRCVPISNHLYFYWYRQILGQKVEFLVSFYNNEISEKSEIFDDQFSVERPDGSNFTLKIRSTKLEDSAMYFCASRTSNTGELFFGEGSRLTVL.

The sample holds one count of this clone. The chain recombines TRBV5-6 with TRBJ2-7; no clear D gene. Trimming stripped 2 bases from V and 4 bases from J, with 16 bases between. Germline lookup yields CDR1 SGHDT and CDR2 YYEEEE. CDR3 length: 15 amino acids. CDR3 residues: CASSFFNQPYYEQYF. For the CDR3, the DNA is TGTGCCAGCAGCTTTTTTAATCAACCCTATTACGAGCAGTACTTC.

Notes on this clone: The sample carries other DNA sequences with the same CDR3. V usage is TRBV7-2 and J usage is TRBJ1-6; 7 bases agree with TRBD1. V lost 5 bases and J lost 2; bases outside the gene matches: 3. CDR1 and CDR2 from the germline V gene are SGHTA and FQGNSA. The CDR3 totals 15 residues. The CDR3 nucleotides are TGTGCCAGCAGCCTAGGGGGCACCTATAATTCACCCCTCCACTTT. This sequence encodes CASSLGGTYNSPLHF.

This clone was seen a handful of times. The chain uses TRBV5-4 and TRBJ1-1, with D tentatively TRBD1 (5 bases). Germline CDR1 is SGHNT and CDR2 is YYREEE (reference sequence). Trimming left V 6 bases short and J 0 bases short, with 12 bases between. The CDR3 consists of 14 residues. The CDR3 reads CASMQQGVNTEAFF. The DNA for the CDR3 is TGTGCCAGCATGCAGCAGGGCGTGAACACTGAAGCTTTCTTT.

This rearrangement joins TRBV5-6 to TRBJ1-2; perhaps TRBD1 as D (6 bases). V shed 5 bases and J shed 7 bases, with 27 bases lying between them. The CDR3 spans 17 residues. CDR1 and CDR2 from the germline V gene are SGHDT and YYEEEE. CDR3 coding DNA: TGTGCCAGCAGGTATGCCTTCGGGGACAACTCAGGCGGTGGCTACACCTTC. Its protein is CASRYAFGDNSGGGYTF. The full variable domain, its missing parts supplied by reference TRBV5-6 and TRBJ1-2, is DAGVTQSPTHLIKTRGQQVTLRCSPKSGHDTVSWYQQALGQGPQFIFQYYEEEERQRGNFPDRFSGHQFPNYSSELNVNALLLGDSALYLCASRYAFGDNSGGGYTFGSGTRLTVV.

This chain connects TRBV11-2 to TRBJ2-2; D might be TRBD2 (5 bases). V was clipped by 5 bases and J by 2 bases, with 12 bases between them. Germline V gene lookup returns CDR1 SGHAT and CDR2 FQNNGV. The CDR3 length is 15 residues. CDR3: CASSVGVSNTGELFF. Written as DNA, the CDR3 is TGTGCCAGCAGCGTCGGGGTATCAAACACCGGGGAGCTGTTTTTT.

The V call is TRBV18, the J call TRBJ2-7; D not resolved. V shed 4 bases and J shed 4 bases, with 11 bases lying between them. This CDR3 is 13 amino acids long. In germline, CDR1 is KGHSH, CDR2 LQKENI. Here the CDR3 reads CASSRSEIYEQYF. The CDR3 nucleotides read TGTGCCAGCTCACGGAGTGAGATTTACGAGCAGTACTTC.

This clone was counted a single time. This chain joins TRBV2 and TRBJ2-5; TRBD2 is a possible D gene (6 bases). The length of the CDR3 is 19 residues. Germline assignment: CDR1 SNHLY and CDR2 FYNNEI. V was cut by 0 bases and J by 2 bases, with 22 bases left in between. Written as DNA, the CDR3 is TGTGCCAGCAGTGAAGCGCTTCGGGGCAGTTCGGACTATCAAGAGACCCAGTACTTC. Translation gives CASSEALRGSSDYQETQYF. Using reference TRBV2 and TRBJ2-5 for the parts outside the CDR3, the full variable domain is EPEVTQTPSHQVTQMGQEVILRCVPISNHLYFYWYRQILGQKVEFLVSFYNNEISEKSEIFDDQFSVERPDGSNFTLKIRSTKLEDSAMYFCASSEALRGSSDYQETQYFGPGTRLLVL.

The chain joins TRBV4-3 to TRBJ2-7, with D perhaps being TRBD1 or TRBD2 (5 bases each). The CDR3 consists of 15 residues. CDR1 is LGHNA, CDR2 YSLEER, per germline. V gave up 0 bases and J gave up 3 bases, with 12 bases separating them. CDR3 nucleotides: TGCGCCAGCAGCCAAGATGGGGGTAAGGTCTACGAGCAGTACTTC. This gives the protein CASSQDGGKVYEQYF.